One sample yielded the 32 T cell receptor beta chains listed below, sequenced in a study of PD-1 blockade in classical Hodgkin lymphoma. Profiling relied on immunoSEQ multiplex PCR, and the TCRdb table lists in-frame clones only, not all of them. The sample holds some 25,000 clones, approximately 80% seen once. Every patient was affected by relapse after autologous stem cell transplantation, while exposure to brentuximab vedotin was not uniform. The sequences come from peripheral blood mononuclear cells (PBMCs), collected at baseline. The receptors stem from a human donor with classical Hodgkin lymphoma.

The chain uses TRBV4-1 and TRBJ1-6; D unclear. The germline V and J ends were trimmed by 4 bases and 0 bases, with 22 bases remaining between them. The CDR3 loop spans 20 amino acids. Germline assignment: CDR1 MGHRA and CDR2 YSYEKL. CDR3 in amino acids: CASSRELPPGKSSYNSPLHF. CDR3 DNA sequence: TGCGCCAGCAGCCGAGAATTGCCCCCGGGCAAGAGCTCCTATAATTCACCCCTCCACTTT.

The V and J genes are TRBV7-9 and TRBJ2-1; TRBD1 matches 8 bases. CDR3 length: 14 residues. Germline loops: CDR1 SEHNR, CDR2 FQNEAQ (reference sequence). V shed 1 base, J shed 8 bases, and the junction held 4 bases outside the gene matches. CDR3 in amino acids: CASSLVGQGHEQFF. The CDR3, as DNA: TGTGCCAGCAGCTTAGTCGGACAGGGCCATGAGCAGTTCTTC.

This clone was detected once. The V and J genes are TRBV19 and TRBJ2-5; TRBD2 matches at 7 bases. This CDR3 has 15 amino acids. Germline assignment: CDR1 LNHDA and CDR2 SQIVND (reference sequence). Trimming at V came to 4 bases and at J to 5 bases, leaving 10 bases not matched to a gene. The CDR3 DNA reads TGTGCCAGTAGTAAGGTCACTGGGGGGGTTGAGACCCAGTACTTC. This gives the protein CASSKVTGGVETQYF.

This chain connects TRBV27 to TRBJ2-1; 9 bases map to TRBD1. Germline CDR1 reads MNHEY; CDR2 reads SMNVEV (reference sequence). Trimming at V came to 4 bases and at J to 8 bases, leaving 6 bases not matched to a gene. This CDR3 contains 14 residues. CDR3 sequence: CASSSTGTGYEQFF. CDR3 nucleotide sequence: TGTGCCAGCAGTTCGACCGGGACAGGGTATGAGCAGTTCTTC.

The gene calls are TRBV11-3 and TRBJ2-3, with 8 bases that match TRBD1. With V trimmed by 5 bases and J by 2 bases, 6 bases remained unmatched. There are 15 residues in the CDR3. Germline lookup yields CDR1 SGHNT and CDR2 YENEEA. The CDR3 reads CASSLGTGPTDTQYF. The CDR3 DNA sequence: TGTGCCAGCAGCCTGGGGACAGGACCCACAGATACGCAGTATTTT.

This rearrangement joins TRBV7-9 to TRBJ1-4; TRBD1 matches 7 bases. V was pared by 5 bases and J by 3 bases, with 9 bases of the junction left unmatched. CDR1 is SEHNR, CDR2 FQNEAQ, per germline (reference sequence). The CDR3 has 16 amino acids. Written as DNA, the CDR3 is TGTGCCAGCAGCATTACAGGGGCCGCCCCTAATGAAAAACTGTTTTTT. Translating gives CASSITGAAPNEKLFF.

The chain recombines TRBV19 with TRBJ1-5, with a possible D match to TRBD1 (5 bases). Per germline, CDR1 LNHDA and CDR2 SQIVND (reference sequence). V lost 5 bases to trimming and J lost 6 bases, with 8 bases between them. There are 12 residues in the CDR3. The CDR3 DNA reads TGTGCCAGTAGTGGGGCGGGTCAGCCCCAGCATTTT. It is translated as CASSGAGQPQHF.

V is TRBV10-3 and J is TRBJ1-2; D might be TRBD1 (6 bases). The ends were cut back, 2 bases at V and 4 bases at J, with 17 bases in the middle. The CDR3 loop spans 16 amino acids. Germline V gene data show CDR1 as ENHRY and CDR2 as SYGVKD. CDR3 in amino acids: CAISEGLVGAGYGYTF. The CDR3 nucleotides read TGTGCCATCAGTGAGGGTCTCGTGGGGGCGGGCTATGGCTACACCTTC.

The chain recombines TRBV6-1 with TRBJ1-2; the D is unclear. CDR1 and CDR2 from the germline V gene are MNHNS and SASEGT. V dropped 4 bases and J dropped 7 bases, with 10 bases sitting between them. The CDR3 loop spans 12 amino acids. The CDR3 DNA reads TGTGCCAGCAGTGCCGGGGAGCTTGGCTACACCTTC. Translation gives CASSAGELGYTF.

This chain uses TRBV10-3 with TRBJ2-5, with 8 bases identical to TRBD1. V trimming: 6 bases; J trimming: 5 bases; junction bases outside the gene matches: 5. The CDR3 length is 13 residues. Germline V gene data show CDR1 as ENHRY and CDR2 as SYGVKD. The CDR3 sequence: CAIRQGDLETQYF. The CDR3 nucleotides are TGTGCCATCAGACAGGGGGATTTGGAGACCCAGTACTTC.

For the CDR3, the DNA is TGTGCCAGCAGCTTAGATAACTCTGGGGCCAACGTCCTGACTTTC. It codes for CASSLDNSGANVLTF. This chain joins TRBV11-3 and TRBJ2-6; D remains ambiguous. Germline CDR1 is SGHNT and CDR2 is YENEEA. The CDR3 is made up of 15 amino acids. Deletions cut 0 bases from V and 0 bases from J, with 3 bases between.

The CDR3 is CAWSVGEPNTEAFF. CDR3 DNA: TGTGCCTGGAGTGTAGGGGAGCCGAACACTGAAGCTTTCTTT. The chain links TRBV30 to TRBJ1-1; D might be TRBD1 (5 bases). Germline-derived CDR1 and CDR2 are GTSNPN and SVGIG (reference sequence). CDR3 length equals 14 residues. V lost 0 bases to trimming and J lost 1 base, with 9 bases between them.

To note about this clone: Other DNA sequences in this specimen translate into the identical CDR3. The CDR3 region has the DNA TGTGCCAGCAGCCAGGCGTGGGACCTCGATCAGCCCCAGCATTTT. The encoded protein is CASSQAWDLDQPQHF. The rearrangement joins TRBV4-2 to TRBJ1-5; D may be TRBD1 (5 bases). CDR3 length: 15 residues. The V gene's germline CDR1 is LGHNA and CDR2 YNFKEQ. Trimming shortened V by 3 bases and J by 5 bases, and 14 bases separated the two germline ends.

This chain connects TRBV9 to TRBJ2-1; D unresolved. V lost 4 bases and J 5 bases, leaving 4 bases between the germline ends. CDR1 is SGDLS and CDR2 is YYNGEE in the germline V gene. The CDR3 sequence is 11 residues long. CDR3 DNA: TGTGCCAGCAGCCCAAACAATGAGCAGTTCTTC. Amino acid sequence: CASSPNNEQFF.

Written as DNA, the CDR3 is TGTGCCAGCAGCCCGATACGGGACAGGGGATGGGAGCAGTACTTC. Translated, it gives CASSPIRDRGWEQYF. The gene calls are TRBV11-2 and TRBJ2-7; 10 positions agree with TRBD1. CDR1 is SGHAT and CDR2 is FQNNGV in the germline V gene. J gave up 7 bases and V 5 bases, and 11 bases lay outside the gene matches. This CDR3 is built from 15 residues.

The rearrangement uses TRBV29-1 and TRBJ2-5; TRBD1 matches 8 bases. The CDR3 contains 13 residues. Germline CDR1 is SQVTM and CDR2 is ANQGSEA. V gave up 1 base and J gave up 5 bases; unmatched junction bases: 3. The CDR3 DNA is TGCAGCGTTGAAGGGCAGGGGGCGGAGACCCAGTACTTC. Amino acid sequence: CSVEGQGAETQYF.

In this sample, this clone turned up once. This chain uses TRBV7-2 with TRBJ2-3; D is perhaps TRBD1 (7 bases). This CDR3 is 15 amino acids long. With 3 bases removed from V and 5 bases from J, the gap between germline ends came to 15 bases. Germline V gene data show CDR1 as SGHTA and CDR2 as FQGNSA. CDR3 nucleotide sequence: TGTGCCAGCAGCTTCCTGACTAGGGGGCAAGATACGCAGTATTTT. It codes for CASSFLTRGQDTQYF.

This rearrangement joins TRBV4-1 to TRBJ1-2; 9 bases are shared with TRBD1. The V segment lost 0 bases and the J segment 5 bases; nucleotides outside the gene matches: 10. In germline, CDR1 is MGHRA, CDR2 YSYEKL. This CDR3 comprises 17 residues. CDR3 bases: TGCGCCAGCAGCCAAGATAAAATGTCGGGACAGGGATATGGCTACACCTTC. Encoded protein: CASSQDKMSGQGYGYTF.

The rearrangement uses TRBV2 and TRBJ2-7; tentative D call: TRBD2 (5 bases). The CDR3 is 13 residues long. Per germline, CDR1 SNHLY and CDR2 FYNNEI. Between the trimmed V and J ends, which lost 3 bases and 0 bases, there was a span of 6 bases. The CDR3 coding sequence is TGTGCCAGCAGTGATGGAGGCTCCTACGAGCAGTACTTC. The encoded protein is CASSDGGSYEQYF.

This chain links TRBV7-2 with TRBJ1-5; 9 bases fit TRBD1. CDR1 SGHTA and CDR2 FQGNSA come from the germline V gene. The V and J ends lost 5 bases and 2 bases, in that order; junction bases with no gene match: 7. The CDR3 spans 16 residues. The CDR3 region has the DNA TGTGCCAGCAGCGAGGGACAGGGACGGGGCAATCAGCCCCAGCATTTT. Translation: CASSEGQGRGNQPQHF.

The CDR3, as DNA: TGTGCCAGCAGTTACCTGGGGGGCGGGACAGATACGCAGTATTTT. This codes for CASSYLGGGTDTQYF. V usage is TRBV6-5 and J usage is TRBJ2-3; tentatively, D is TRBD1 or TRBD2 (6 bases each). The CDR3 contains 15 residues. Per germline, CDR1 MNHEY and CDR2 SVGAGI. V lost 2 bases and J lost 3, with 12 bases in between.

The chain employs TRBV5-1 and TRBJ2-1; the match to TRBD1 covers 8 bases. V was pared by 4 bases and J by 4 bases, with 7 bases of the junction left unmatched. The CDR3 length is 15 residues. Germline CDR1 is SGHRS and CDR2 is YFSETQ. CDR3 coding DNA: TGCGCCAGCAGCAACTCCGGGACAGGTTACAATGAGCAGTTCTTC. Translating it yields CASSNSGTGYNEQFF. Combining the CDR3 with reference TRBV5-1 and TRBJ2-1 gives the whole variable domain KAGVTQTPRYLIKTRGQQVTLSCSPISGHRSVSWYQQTPGQGLQFLFEYFSETQRNKGNFPGRFSGRQFSNSRSEMNVSTLELGDSALYLCASSNSGTGYNEQFFGPGTRLTVL.

In DNA, the CDR3 is TGTGCCAGCAGCTTACGGAAGGGTATCGGCACAGATACGCAGTATTTT. Its translation is CASSLRKGIGTDTQYF. V is TRBV7-8 and J is TRBJ2-3; D gene unclear. The CDR3 consists of 16 residues. Germline CDR1 is SGHVS and CDR2 is FQNEAQ. With 2 bases removed from V and 1 base from J, the gap between germline ends came to 13 bases.

The chain couples TRBV5-1 to TRBJ1-2; TRBD1 matches 11 bases. J gave up 7 bases and V 4 bases, and 9 bases lay outside the gene matches. The CDR3 consists of 15 residues. Germline CDR1 and CDR2: SGHRS and YFSETQ. The CDR3 DNA follows: TGCGCCAGCAGCCTTCTGGACAGGGGGCTCCGTGGCTACACCTTC. Its protein is CASSLLDRGLRGYTF.

This rearrangement joins TRBV7-9 to TRBJ2-2; 14 bases match TRBD2. Germline CDR1 reads SEHNR; CDR2 reads FQNEAQ (reference sequence). J gave up 4 bases and V 5 bases, and 3 bases lay outside the gene matches. The CDR3 loop spans 16 amino acids. Written as DNA, the CDR3 is TGTGCCAGCAGCCCGGGACTAGCGGGGGTCACCGGGGAGCTGTTTTTT. Translating gives CASSPGLAGVTGELFF.

About this clone: The junction departs from the called germline gene at one end, perhaps through a read error. The V and J genes are TRBV7-7 and TRBJ2-3; 8 bases are a match to TRBD2. The germline V gene encodes CDR1 SSHAT and CDR2 FNYEAQ (reference sequence). This CDR3 spans 15 amino acids. This CDR3 is CASSPGLESTDTQYF. Written as DNA, the CDR3 is TGTGCTAGCAGCCCGGGACTAGAGAGCACAGATACGCAGTATTTT.

This chain links TRBV6-6 with TRBJ1-3; D is uncertain. Germline V lookup: CDR1 MNHNY, CDR2 SVGAGI (reference sequence). V was shortened by 6 bases and J by 2 bases, with 14 bases between the two germline ends. The CDR3 runs to 15 residues. CDR3 nucleotides: TGTGCCAGCAGGCCAACAACCGAGGCTGGAAACACCATATATTTT. Protein: CASRPTTEAGNTIYF.

The CDR3 DNA is TGTGCCAGCAGCTTGTATGCGCGCACAGATACGCAGTATTTT. Translation: CASSLYARTDTQYF. This sequence joins TRBV5-6 and TRBJ2-3, with unresolved D. This CDR3 comprises 14 residues. From germline, CDR1 is SGHDT and CDR2 YYEEEE. V gave up 1 base and J gave up 1 base, with 7 bases separating them.

The CDR3: CAWRGQPMNTEAFF. The DNA for the CDR3 is TGTGCCTGGAGGGGACAGCCCATGAACACTGAAGCTTTCTTT. This chain links TRBV30 with TRBJ1-1; 7 bases align to TRBD1. The CDR3 consists of 14 residues. Germline assignment: CDR1 GTSNPN and CDR2 SVGIG (reference sequence). The trim removed 3 bases at V and 0 bases at J, leaving 4 bases unmatched.

The chain links TRBV5-4 to TRBJ1-6, with 9 bases aligning to TRBD1. Germline assignment: CDR1 SGHNT and CDR2 YYREEE (reference sequence). V dropped 3 bases and J dropped 9; count of bases not matched to a gene: 1. There are 13 residues in the CDR3. The CDR3 here is CASSSQGASPLHF. CDR3 coding DNA: TGTGCCAGCAGCTCACAGGGGGCTTCACCCCTCCACTTT.

This clone appeared once. The chain carries TRBV6-4 and TRBJ1-1; no clear D. CDR1 and CDR2 (germline): MRHNA, SNTAGT. V was trimmed by 4 bases and J by 8 bases, leaving 14 bases between them. The CDR3 totals 13 residues. CDR3 amino acids: CASSVSQQTEAFF. The CDR3 DNA is TGTGCCAGCAGTGTATCTCAACAAACGGAAGCTTTCTTT.

The V and J genes are TRBV6-1 and TRBJ1-5, with 10 nucleotides matching TRBD1. The germline V gene encodes CDR1 MNHNS and CDR2 SASEGT. Losses at the gene ends were 7 bases for V and 6 bases for J; bases not matched to a gene: 6. The CDR3 is made up of 14 amino acids. The CDR3 bases are TGTGCCAGCAACGACAGGGGGCGAGGTCAGCCCCAGCATTTT. Its translation is CASNDRGRGQPQHF.